This TCR beta chain was identified during a study of blood T cell repertoires in COVID-19. The CDR3 covers 15 residues. CDR1 and CDR2 from the germline V gene are SNHLY and FYNNEI. V lost 4 bases to trimming and J lost 3 bases, with 14 bases between them. TCRdb's copy holds only in-frame clones and misses some; the assay was immunoSEQ multiplex PCR. The sample consists of about 60,000 clones, 70% to 90% of them appearing once. The receptor was derived from a human donor with active COVID-19. The donor label of this sample is uncertain. Sequences were obtained from peripheral blood. The chain couples TRBV2 to TRBJ2-3; the D is unclear. The CDR3 reads CASSAPPDGTDTQYF. The CDR3 DNA is TGTGCCAGCAGTGCGCCTCCTGACGGGACAGATACGCAGTATTTT.